This T cell receptor (beta chain) came from a study of blood T cell repertoires in COVID-19. Study information: Acute and convalescent COVID-19 samples came from the United States, Italy and Spain. Sources were T cells, B-cell-depleted T cells, or PBMCs; the material itself was cDNA or gDNA.

Trimming took 0 bases from V and 7 from J, leaving 7 bases between them. Germline CDR1 MDHEN, CDR2 SYDVKM. CDR3 length: 14 residues. Authors' data handling: Nucleated cell number was recorded as an estimate derived from reference gene primer amplification. The assay was immunoSEQ multiplex PCR, and TCRdb's table has in-frame clones only and misses some. V and J calls and clone size are given by that table; D and trimming were obtained from the DNA. Among about 160,000 clones listed, roughly 90% were seen once. The source is a woman in her fifties or sixties who had recovered from COVID-19. V gene TRBV28 combines with J gene TRBJ1-6, with D hard to call. Sequencing was performed on peripheral blood. DNA for the CDR3: TGTGCCAGCAGTTTATGGACTGCGAATTCACCCCTCCACTTT. As protein: CASSLWTANSPLHF.